This TCR beta chain was sequenced in a study of blood T cell repertoires in COVID-19. For the study at large: From T cells, B-cell-depleted T cells, or PBMCs came the material, which was cDNA or gDNA.

Per the original data handling: For nucleated cells, counts were estimated from reference gene primer amplification. Assay: immunoSEQ multiplex PCR; the TCRdb copy retains only in-frame clones and omits some. The V and J calls and clone size come from that table; D and trimming were worked out from the DNA. The profile shows hundreds of thousands of clones, about four fifths of them singletons. The germline V gene has CDR1 MGHRA and CDR2 YSYEKL. The CDR3 spans 14 residues. Trimming removed 2 bases at V and 4 bases at J, with 9 bases between. This chain links TRBV4-1 with TRBJ2-1, with D perhaps matching TRBD2 (6 bases). The specimen was peripheral blood. This TCR was recovered from a woman older than 75 with COVID-19, enrolled during active disease. CDR3 in DNA: TGCGCCAGCAGCCAACGGCGGGAATACAATGAGCAGTTCTTC. Translation gives CASSQRREYNEQFF.